The source of this T cell receptor (beta chain) is a study of T cells in narcolepsy. With regard to this clone: Its antigen remains unknown.

Only in-frame clones appear in the TCRdb table, and some are missing; sequencing was by immunoSEQ multiplex PCR. The sample lists approximately 30,000 clones; roughly four fifths were seen once. The CDR3 contains 15 residues. Looked up from germline, CDR1 is MNHEY and CDR2 is SVGAGI. The V gene end was trimmed by 0 bases and the J gene end by 4 bases; junction bases not matched to a gene: 5. Study-level points and caveats: Some memory CD4+ repertoires had no autoreactive clone sequences.

The origin of this receptor is a human donor with narcolepsy. Source material: CD45RA- memory CD4+ T cells from PBMCs. The chain employs TRBV6-5 and TRBJ2-5; 7 positions match TRBD2. Written as DNA, the CDR3 is TGTGCCAGCAGTTACTCCGGTGGCGGGGGAGAGACCCAGTACTTC. Translation gives CASSYSGGGGETQYF.